Listed here is a single TCR beta chain. This sample stems from a study of blood T cell repertoires in COVID-19. About the study: T cells, B-cell-depleted T cells, or PBMCs supplied cDNA or gDNA.

The repertoire was sequenced with immunoSEQ multiplex PCR; TCRdb's copy has only in-frame clones and lacks some. The sample has 80,000 or so clones; approximately 78% are singletons. The CDR3 extends over 11 amino acids. V was trimmed by 3 bases and J by 10 bases, leaving 12 bases between them. CDR1 is DFQATT and CDR2 is SNEGSKA in the germline V gene (reference sequence). This sequence joins TRBV20-1 and TRBJ1-1; D is ambiguous. This receptor was obtained from a woman aged 55-75 years with acute or convalescent COVID-19. The sequencing sample was made of peripheral blood. CDR3 in amino acids: CSASWRVGAFF. The CDR3 nucleotides are TGCAGTGCTAGTTGGCGGGTGGGAGCTTTCTTT.